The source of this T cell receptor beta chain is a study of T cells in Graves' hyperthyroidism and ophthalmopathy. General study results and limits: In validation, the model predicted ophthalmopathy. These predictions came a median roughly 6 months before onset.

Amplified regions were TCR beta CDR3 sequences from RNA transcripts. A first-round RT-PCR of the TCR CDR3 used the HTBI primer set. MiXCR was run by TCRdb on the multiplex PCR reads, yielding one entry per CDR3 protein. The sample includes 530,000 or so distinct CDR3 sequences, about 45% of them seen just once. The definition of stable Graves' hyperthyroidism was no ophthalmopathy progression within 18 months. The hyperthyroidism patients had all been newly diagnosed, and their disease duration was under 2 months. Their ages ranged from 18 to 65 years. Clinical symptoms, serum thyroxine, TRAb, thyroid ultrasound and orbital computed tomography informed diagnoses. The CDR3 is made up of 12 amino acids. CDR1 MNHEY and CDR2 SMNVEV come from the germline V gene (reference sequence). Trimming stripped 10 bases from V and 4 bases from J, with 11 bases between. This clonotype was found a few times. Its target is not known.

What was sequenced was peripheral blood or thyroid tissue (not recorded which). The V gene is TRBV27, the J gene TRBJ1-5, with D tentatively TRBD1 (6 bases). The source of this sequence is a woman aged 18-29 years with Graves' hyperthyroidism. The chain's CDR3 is CATSQGNQPQHF. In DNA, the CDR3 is TGTGCCACCTCGCAGGGGAATCAGCCCCAGCATTTT.